This TCR beta chain was retrieved from a study of blood T cell repertoires in COVID-19. Study as a whole: Acute-phase and convalescent COVID-19 samples originated in the United States, Italy and Spain. T cells, B-cell-depleted T cells, or PBMCs provided the cDNA or gDNA that served as material.

Assay: immunoSEQ multiplex PCR; the TCRdb copy retains only in-frame clones and omits some. The sample lists approximately 25,000 clones, roughly 94% occurring once. The specimen was peripheral blood. The source is a man aged 70-80 years with active COVID-19.

The CDR3 sequence is CASSHRGGGDGNTQYF. CDR3 DNA: TGTGCCAGCAGCCACCGGGGTGGAGGCGATGGAAATACGCAGTATTTT. The chain joins TRBV4-2 to TRBJ2-3, with D possibly matching TRBD2 (5 bases). Germline loops: CDR1 LGHNA, CDR2 YNFKEQ. Trimming took off 3 bases at V and 7 bases at J, with 20 bases between the two ends. The CDR3 contains 16 residues.